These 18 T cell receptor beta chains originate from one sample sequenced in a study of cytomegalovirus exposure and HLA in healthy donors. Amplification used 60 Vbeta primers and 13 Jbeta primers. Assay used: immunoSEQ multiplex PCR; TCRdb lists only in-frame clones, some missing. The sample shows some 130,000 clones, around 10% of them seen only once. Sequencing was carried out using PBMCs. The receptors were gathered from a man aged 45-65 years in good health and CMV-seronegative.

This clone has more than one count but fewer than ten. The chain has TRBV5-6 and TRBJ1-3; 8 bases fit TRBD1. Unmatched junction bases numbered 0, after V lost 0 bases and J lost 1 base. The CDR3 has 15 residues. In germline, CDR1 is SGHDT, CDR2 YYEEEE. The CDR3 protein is CASSLGTGSGNTIYF. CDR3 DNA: TGTGCCAGCAGCTTGGGGACAGGGTCTGGAAACACCATATATTTT.

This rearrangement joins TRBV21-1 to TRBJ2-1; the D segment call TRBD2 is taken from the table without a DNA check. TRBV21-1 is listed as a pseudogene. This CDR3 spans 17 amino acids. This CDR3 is CASSNLRLAGFHNEQFF. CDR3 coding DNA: TGTGCCAGCAGCAATCTAAGACTAGCGGGATTTCACAATGAGCAGTTCTTC.

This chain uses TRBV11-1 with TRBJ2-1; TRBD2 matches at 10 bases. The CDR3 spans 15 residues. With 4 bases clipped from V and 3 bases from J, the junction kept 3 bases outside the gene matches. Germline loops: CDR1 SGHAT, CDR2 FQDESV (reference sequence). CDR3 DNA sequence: TGTGCCAGCAGCTCCACTAGCGGGGTCTACAATGAGCAGTTCTTC. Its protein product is CASSSTSGVYNEQFF.

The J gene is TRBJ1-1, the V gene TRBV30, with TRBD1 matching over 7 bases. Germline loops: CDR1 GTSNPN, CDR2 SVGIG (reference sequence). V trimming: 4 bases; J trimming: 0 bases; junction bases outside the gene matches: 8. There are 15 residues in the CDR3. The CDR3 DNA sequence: TGTGCCTGGACCGGGACAGAGATCCTGAACACTGAAGCTTTCTTT. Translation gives CAWTGTEILNTEAFF.

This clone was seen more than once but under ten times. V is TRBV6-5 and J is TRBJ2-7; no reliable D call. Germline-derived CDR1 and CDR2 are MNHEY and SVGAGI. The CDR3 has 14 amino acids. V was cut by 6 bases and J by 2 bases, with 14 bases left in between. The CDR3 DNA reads TGTGCCAGCAGGCTCCGGCGAGGCGCCTACGAGCAGTACTTC. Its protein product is CASRLRRGAYEQYF.

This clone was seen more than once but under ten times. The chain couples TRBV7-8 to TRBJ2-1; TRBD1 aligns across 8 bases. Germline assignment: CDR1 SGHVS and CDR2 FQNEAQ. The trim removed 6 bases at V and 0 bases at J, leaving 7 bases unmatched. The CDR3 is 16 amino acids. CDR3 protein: CASSNQGASSYNEQFF. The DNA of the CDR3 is TGTGCCAGCAGTAACCAGGGGGCCAGCTCCTACAATGAGCAGTTCTTC.

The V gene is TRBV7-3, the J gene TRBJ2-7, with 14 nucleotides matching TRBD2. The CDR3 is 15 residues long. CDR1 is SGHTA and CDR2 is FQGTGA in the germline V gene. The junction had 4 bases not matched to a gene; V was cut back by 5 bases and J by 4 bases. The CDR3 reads CASSPGLAGEYEQYF. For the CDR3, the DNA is TGTGCCAGCAGCCCGGGACTAGCGGGAGAATACGAGCAGTACTTC.

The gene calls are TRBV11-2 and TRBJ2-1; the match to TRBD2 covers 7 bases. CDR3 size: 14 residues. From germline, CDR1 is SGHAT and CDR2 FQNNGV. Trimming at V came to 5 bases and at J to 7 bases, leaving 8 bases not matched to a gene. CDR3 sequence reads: CASSNRPGGNEQFF. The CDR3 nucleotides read TGTGCCAGCAGCAACCGGCCGGGGGGAAATGAGCAGTTCTTC. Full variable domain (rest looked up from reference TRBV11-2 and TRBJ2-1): EAGVAQSPRYKIIEKRQSVAFWCNPISGHATLYWYQQILGQGPKLLIQFQNNGVVDDSQLPKDRFSAERLKGVDSTLKIQPAKLEDSAVYLCASSNRPGGNEQFFGPGTRLTVL.

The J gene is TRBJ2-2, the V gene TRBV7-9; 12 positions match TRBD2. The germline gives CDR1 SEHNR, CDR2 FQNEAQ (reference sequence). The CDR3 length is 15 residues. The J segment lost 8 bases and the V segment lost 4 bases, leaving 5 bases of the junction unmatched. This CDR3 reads CASSSTSGSTGELFF. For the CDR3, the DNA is TGTGCCAGCAGCTCGACTAGCGGGAGTACTGGGGAGCTGTTTTTT.

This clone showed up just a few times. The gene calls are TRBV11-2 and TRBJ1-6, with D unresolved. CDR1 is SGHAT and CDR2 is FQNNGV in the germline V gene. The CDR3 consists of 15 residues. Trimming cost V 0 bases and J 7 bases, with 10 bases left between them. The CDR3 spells CASSLDRTRNSPLHF. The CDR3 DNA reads TGTGCCAGCAGCTTAGATCGAACGAGAAATTCACCCCTCCACTTT.

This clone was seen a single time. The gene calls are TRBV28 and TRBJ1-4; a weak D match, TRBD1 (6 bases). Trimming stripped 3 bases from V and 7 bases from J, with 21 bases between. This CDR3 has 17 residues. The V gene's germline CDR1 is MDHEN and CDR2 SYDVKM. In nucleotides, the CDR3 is TGTGCCAGCAGTTTGGGCAGGGGACCCGACCGGGGTGAAAAACTGTTTTTT. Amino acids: CASSLGRGPDRGEKLFF.

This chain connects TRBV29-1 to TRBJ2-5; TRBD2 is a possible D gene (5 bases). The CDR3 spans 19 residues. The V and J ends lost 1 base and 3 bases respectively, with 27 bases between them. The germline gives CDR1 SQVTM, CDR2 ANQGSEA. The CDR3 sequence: CSVEVFPPGLLGGEETQYF. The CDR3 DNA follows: TGCAGCGTTGAAGTCTTCCCCCCGGGCTTACTAGGAGGAGAAGAGACCCAGTACTTC.

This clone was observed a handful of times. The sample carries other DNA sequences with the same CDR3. Written as DNA, the CDR3 is TGTGCCAGCAGCCAGGGACAGTCCTACGAGCAGTACTTC. Translation gives CASSQGQSYEQYF. The chain employs TRBV6-5 and TRBJ2-7; TRBD1 aligns across 7 bases. Germline CDR1 and CDR2: MNHEY and SVGAGI. After removal of 6 bases from V and 1 base from J, the junction contained 3 bases not matched to a gene. The CDR3 consists of 13 residues.

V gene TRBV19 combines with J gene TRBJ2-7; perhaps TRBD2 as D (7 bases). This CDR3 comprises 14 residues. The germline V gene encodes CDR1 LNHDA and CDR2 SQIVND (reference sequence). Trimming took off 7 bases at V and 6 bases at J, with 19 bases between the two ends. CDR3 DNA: TGTGCCAGTACCCCAAGGCACAGGGAGGGCGAGCAGTACTTC. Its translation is CASTPRHREGEQYF.

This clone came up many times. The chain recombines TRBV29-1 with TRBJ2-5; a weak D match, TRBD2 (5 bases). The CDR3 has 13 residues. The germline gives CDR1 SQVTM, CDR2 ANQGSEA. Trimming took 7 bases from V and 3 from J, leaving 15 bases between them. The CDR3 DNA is TGCAGCGGGCGAGGGCGAATTGAAGAGACCCAGTACTTC. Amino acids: CSGRGRIEETQYF.

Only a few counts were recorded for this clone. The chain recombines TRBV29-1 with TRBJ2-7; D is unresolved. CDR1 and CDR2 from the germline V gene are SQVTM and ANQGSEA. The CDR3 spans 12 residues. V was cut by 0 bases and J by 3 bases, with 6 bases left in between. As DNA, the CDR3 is TGCAGCGTTGAAGATAGGAGCTACGAGCAGTACTTC. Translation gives CSVEDRSYEQYF.

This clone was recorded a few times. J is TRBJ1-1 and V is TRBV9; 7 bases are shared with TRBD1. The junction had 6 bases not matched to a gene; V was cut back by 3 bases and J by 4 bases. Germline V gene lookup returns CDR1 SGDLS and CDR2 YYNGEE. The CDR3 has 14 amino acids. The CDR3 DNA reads TGTGCCAGCAGCGGTCGACAGGGAGGCACTGAAGCTTTCTTT. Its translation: CASSGRQGGTEAFF.

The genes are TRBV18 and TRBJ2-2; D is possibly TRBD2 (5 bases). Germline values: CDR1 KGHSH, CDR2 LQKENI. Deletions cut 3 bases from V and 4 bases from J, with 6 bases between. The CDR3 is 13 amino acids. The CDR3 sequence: CASSPRVTGELFF. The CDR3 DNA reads TGTGCCAGCTCACCGAGGGTCACCGGGGAGCTGTTTTTT.